This T cell receptor (beta chain) was sequenced during a study of radiotherapy plus CTLA-4 blockade in lung cancer (dated by TCRdb to the late 2010s). Describing the broader study: Among the enrolled patients, approximately 18% had an objective response, and 31% reached disease control.

A remark on this clone: The antigen it recognizes is unknown. No much larger clone is present one base from it, and per-base qualities are unavailable.

As encoded in the germline V gene (reference sequence), CDR1 is WNHNN while CDR2 is SYGVQD. From cysteine to phenylalanine, the CDR3 is 13 amino acids long. The DNA shown is the 39-base CDR3, in frame from base 1. V and J lose 11 bases and 1 base, and a span of 11 bases separates them. Library generation was performed with the immunoSEQ multiplex PCR assay. TCRdb carries this immuneACCESS record with in-frame sequences only. Its versions omit some clonotypes, under half of them owing to an unresolved V gene in the studies checked, with the rest unexplained. The sample data list 23,000 or so clones, and over 70% of these were observed just once. The ten largest account for about 3.7% of the sample. In this study, focal radiation therapy paired with CTLA-4 blockade (ipilimumab) was tested in patients who had chemo-refractory metastatic non-small-cell lung cancer. Results and caveats for the whole study, not just this receptor: Increased serum interferon-beta after radiation, together with early dynamic changes in blood T cell clones, were reported to be the strongest predictors of response. After treatment with radiotherapy and ipilimumab, TCR clones that came from tumors expanded in the peripheral blood.

This material consisted of peripheral blood, taken from a patient treated with radiotherapy plus ipilimumab. The chain uses TRBV10-1 and TRBJ2-2; the D gene identity is not certain. This TCR was recovered from a human donor with non-small cell lung cancer who had stable disease on radiotherapy plus ipilimumab. The sequenced DNA is TGCGCCGCGCATGGAGAGAACACCGGGGAGCTGTTTTTT. Translated, it gives CAAHGENTGELFF.